The present T cell receptor beta chain was sequenced within a study of identical twins. CDR1 is DFQATT and CDR2 is SNEGSKA in the germline V gene (reference sequence). The CDR3 totals 13 residues. Everyone who donated was a healthy Caucasian. Points from the study as a whole: For out-of-frame beta sequences, excess twin sharing was weaker. Zero-insertion results could be subject to partial confounding by invariant MAIT and iNKT cells.

A template switching step contributed a universal primer site, while unique molecular identifiers were present in the cDNA. MiXCR, applied by TCRdb to the 5' RACE reads, yields one record per CDR3 protein. The repertoire has roughly 470,000 distinct CDR3 sequences, roughly an eighth of them found once; the top ten carry 0.8% to 1%. This clonotype has just a few counts. Its cognate antigen is unknown. This same sample was also part of a study on yellow fever vaccine responses in identical twins.

The TCR originated in a woman between 18 and 30 years old in good health. The chain employs TRBV20-1 and TRBJ2-5; 11 bases are a match to TRBD1. Sequencing input: CD4+ T cells sorted from blood. The CDR3 nucleotides are TGCAGCCCAGGAGGGACAGGGGGAGAGACCCAGTACTTC. This codes for CSPGGTGGETQYF.